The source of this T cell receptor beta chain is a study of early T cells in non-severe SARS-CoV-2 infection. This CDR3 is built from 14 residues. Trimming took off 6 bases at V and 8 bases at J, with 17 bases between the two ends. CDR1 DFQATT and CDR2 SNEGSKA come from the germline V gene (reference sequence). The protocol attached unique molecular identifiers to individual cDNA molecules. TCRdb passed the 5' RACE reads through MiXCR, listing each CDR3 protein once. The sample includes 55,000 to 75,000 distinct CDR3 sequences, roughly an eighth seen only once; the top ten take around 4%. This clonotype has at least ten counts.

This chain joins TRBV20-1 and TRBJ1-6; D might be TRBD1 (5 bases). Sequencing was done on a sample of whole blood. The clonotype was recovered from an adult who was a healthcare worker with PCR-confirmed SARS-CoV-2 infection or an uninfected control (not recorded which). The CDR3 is CSASSARADSPLHF. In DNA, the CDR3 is TGCAGTGCGTCCTCGGCCAGGGCCGATTCACCCCTCCACTTT.